A selection of T cell receptor beta chains follows, all from one sample in a study of blood T cell repertoires in COVID-19. The table came from immunoSEQ multiplex PCR; TCRdb's copy has only in-frame clones and leaves some out. Of 200,000 to 300,000 clones in the sample, approximately 85% were seen once. The sequencing input was PBMCs or T cells enriched from blood (not recorded which). Every receptor here comes from a woman between 50 and 59 years old with acute COVID-19. CDR3s leave out the opening cysteine and the closing phenylalanine or tryptophan. Each record gives: CDR3 length, V gene, D gene, J gene, CDR3 protein. D genes are given only for firm matches.

11	TRBV7-2	TRBD1	TRBJ1-2	ASRDRGQAGYT
11	TRBV15	-	TRBJ1-2	ATSGRQSLGYT
13	TRBV29-1	-	TRBJ2-1	SVEVPPRAYNEQF
14	TRBV6-8	-	TRBJ1-2	ASIPPGAAHNYGYT
13	TRBV30	-	TRBJ2-1	AWSVTGSAYNEQF
14	TRBV18	-	TRBJ1-1	ASSPRVGDINTEAF
15	TRBV7-2	TRBD1	TRBJ1-2	ASSVTGGELANYGYT
14	TRBV15	TRBD1	TRBJ1-2	ATSGGTGSKTYGYT
13	TRBV9	TRBD2	TRBJ2-2	ASSVGTSGPGELF
13	TRBV4-1	-	TRBJ1-5	ASSQGLEGNQPQH
12	TRBV3-1/TRBV3-2	TRBD2	TRBJ2-1	ASSQALAGNEQF
11	TRBV9	-	TRBJ1-2	ASSPPGNYGYT
14	TRBV5-6	TRBD2	TRBJ2-3	ASSFFRLAGGDTQY
11	TRBV29-1	TRBD1	TRBJ1-1	SVEWTGTGEAF
11	TRBV6-5	-	TRBJ2-5	ASSPRSRETQY
12	TRBV13	TRBD1	TRBJ2-2	ASRRQGANGELF
13	TRBV7-2	TRBD1	TRBJ1-2	ASSLGTGTMHGYT
14	TRBV30	-	TRBJ2-2	AWTIRTVANTGELF
13	TRBV11-2	TRBD1	TRBJ1-6	ASSYGTGTNSPLH
15	TRBV7-9	TRBD1	TRBJ1-5	ASSHNAGQVGNQPQH
12	TRBV7-2	-	TRBJ2-2	ASSAPGGTGELF
12	TRBV7-2	TRBD1	TRBJ1-2	ASSQPTGSYGYT
10	TRBV6-6	-	TRBJ2-4	ASSSDSGIQY
11	TRBV7-2	-	TRBJ1-4	ASSPPANEKLF
14	TRBV7-8	-	TRBJ1-5	ASSPPGLKGGQPQH
13	TRBV28	-	TRBJ1-2	ASSSSLSRWDGYT
12	TRBV6-5	-	TRBJ1-5	ASSLTPRGQPQH
13	TRBV11-2	TRBD1	TRBJ2-1	ASSLSGQVYNEQF
10	TRBV28	-	TRBJ2-7	ASTSQEWEQY
12	TRBV6-5	-	TRBJ2-3	ASKQTGSTDTQY
17	TRBV19	TRBD2	TRBJ2-5	ASSIRAGGLSFTQETQY
14	TRBV5-1	-	TRBJ1-3	ASSSQGGVSGNTIY
13	TRBV9	TRBD1	TRBJ1-2	ASSVGDRDHYGYT
13	TRBV21-1	-	TRBJ1-5	ASSKKWHPHQPQH
11	TRBV24-1	-	TRBJ2-7	ATHPTGAYEQY
12	TRBV3-1/TRBV3-2	-	TRBJ1-2	ASSQDSGIGGYT
11	TRBV11-1	-	TRBJ1-1	ASSFRGIGEAF
11	TRBV6-1	-	TRBJ1-2	ASSEATDYGYT
15	TRBV5-1	TRBD1	TRBJ1-6	ASSLVQGGFNNSPLH
13	TRBV7-2	-	TRBJ2-1	ASSADRFRGNEQF
15	TRBV19	TRBD1	TRBJ1-1	ASSRIPSRGYSTEAF
15	TRBV21-1	-	TRBJ1-1	ASSKPYRVRMNTEAF